The 14 T cell receptor beta chains below were found in one sample sequenced in a study of blood T cell repertoires in COVID-19. Some clones are missing from TCRdb's copy, which holds only in-frame ones; the method was immunoSEQ multiplex PCR. The repertoire includes 40,000 to 50,000 clones, 75% to 90% of them detected once, and around 16% sits in the top ten. The specimen was peripheral blood. These receptors all stem from a human donor in a cohort sampled during active COVID-19. The donor label of this sample is uncertain.

This clone appeared once. V gene TRBV3-1 (or the pseudogene TRBV3-2) combines with J gene TRBJ2-5, with 12 bases aligning to TRBD2. V was clipped by 4 bases and J by 0 bases; unmatched bases: 9. Germline values: CDR1 LGHDT, CDR2 YNNKEL (reference sequence). The CDR3 sequence is 18 residues long. The CDR3 nucleotides are TGTGCCAGCAGCCTAACTAGCGGGGGGTCCGGGTACCAAGAGACCCAGTACTTC. Translating it yields CASSLTSGGSGYQETQYF.

The chain links TRBV7-2 to TRBJ2-7, with 8 bases aligning to TRBD1. Germline CDR1 reads SGHTA; CDR2 reads FQGNSA. V shed 5 bases, J shed 3 bases, and the junction held 6 bases outside the gene matches. This CDR3 spans 14 amino acids. The DNA of the CDR3 is TGTGCCAGCAGCAAAGGACAGGGAGACTACGAGCAGTACTTC. Protein: CASSKGQGDYEQYF. The full variable domain, in which reference TRBV7-2 and TRBJ2-7 provide the parts outside the CDR3, is GAGVSQSPSNKVTEKGKDVELRCDPISGHTALYWYRQSLGQGLEFLIYFQGNSAPDKSGLPSDRFSAERTGGSVSTLTIQRTQQEDSAVYLCASSKGQGDYEQYFGPGTRLTVT.

The genes are TRBV29-1 and TRBJ2-3, with 12 nucleotides matching TRBD2. The V segment lost 7 bases and the J segment 1 base; nucleotides outside the gene matches: 6. The CDR3 spans 15 residues. Germline loops: CDR1 SQVTM, CDR2 ANQGSEA. As DNA, the CDR3 is TGCAGCGCTCCTAGCGGGGGGGGTGGCACAGATACGCAGTATTTT. It encodes CSAPSGGGGTDTQYF.

The gene calls are TRBV12-3 or TRBV12-4 and TRBJ1-3; D call uncertain. There are 12 residues in the CDR3. The V and J ends lost 7 bases and 3 bases respectively, with 7 bases between them. CDR3 bases: TGTGCCAGCATCCTAGGTGGAAACACCATATATTTT. It codes for CASILGGNTIYF.

The chain combines TRBV21-1 with TRBJ1-5. TRBV21-1 is labeled a pseudogene. This CDR3 contains 16 residues. The CDR3 nucleotides are TGTGCCAGCAGCAGAGGCCTACTCGTCGGCAATCAGCCCCAGCATTTT. This sequence encodes CASSRGLLVGNQPQHF.

The chain has TRBV19 and TRBJ2-1; TRBD1 matches 8 bases. The CDR3 consists of 15 residues. From germline, CDR1 is LNHDA and CDR2 SQIVND (reference sequence). V dropped 5 bases and J dropped 8; count of bases not matched to a gene: 11. The CDR3 sequence: CASSSPGTGFYEQFF. DNA of the CDR3: TGTGCCAGTAGTTCACCCGGGACAGGCTTTTATGAGCAGTTCTTC.

The chain joins TRBV7-8 to TRBJ1-2; D gene ambiguous. V lost 1 base and J 2 bases, leaving 14 bases between the germline ends. CDR3 size: 16 residues. CDR1 and CDR2 from the germline V gene are SGHVS and FQNEAQ. The CDR3: CASSLDFSWQNYGYTF. CDR3 nucleotides: TGTGCCAGCAGCTTAGACTTTAGCTGGCAGAACTATGGCTACACCTTC.

The rearrangement links TRBV2 to TRBJ1-4, with D perhaps matching TRBD1 (6 bases). Deletions cut 7 bases from V and 6 bases from J, with 21 bases between. CDR3 length: 16 residues. Germline V gene sequence: CDR1 SNHLY, CDR2 FYNNEI. The CDR3, as DNA: TGTGCCAGCAAGAGGACCTTACAGGGCTGGGATGAAAAACTGTTTTTT. It yields the protein CASKRTLQGWDEKLFF.

This chain joins TRBV18 and TRBJ1-1; no clear D gene. The CDR3 sequence is 15 residues long. Trimming left V 2 bases short and J 11 bases short, with 21 bases between. Per the germline V gene, CDR1 is KGHSH and CDR2 is LQKENI. In nucleotides, the CDR3 is TGTGCCAGCTCACCAGGAACTTCAAGTTCCCTGGAGGCTTTCTTT. Amino acids: CASSPGTSSSLEAFF. The entire variable domain, with the rest obtained from reference TRBV18 and TRBJ1-1, is as follows: NAGVMQNPRHLVRRRGQEARLRCSPMKGHSHVYWYRQLPEEGLKFMVYLQKENIIDESGMPKERFSAEFPKEGPSILRIQQVVRGDSAAYFCASSPGTSSSLEAFFGQGTRLTVV.

The chain has TRBV12-5 and TRBJ1-1; D is undetermined. The CDR3 contains 15 residues. Trimming pared 0 bases from V and 0 bases from J, leaving 8 bases between. CDR1 and CDR2 (germline): LGHNT, FRNRAP. CDR3 sequence reads: CASGLVRSMNTEAFF. DNA for the CDR3: TGTGCTAGTGGTTTGGTACGCAGTATGAACACTGAAGCTTTCTTT.

The chain carries TRBV5-4 and TRBJ1-1; D ambiguous. The CDR3 sequence is 15 residues long. V lost 1 base and J lost 4, with 14 bases in between. Germline assignment: CDR1 SGHNT and CDR2 YYREEE (reference sequence). The CDR3 spells CASSLSRVWGTEAFF. CDR3 coding DNA: TGTGCCAGCAGCTTGTCGAGGGTTTGGGGCACTGAAGCTTTCTTT.

This chain links TRBV19 with TRBJ2-1; 12 bases line up with TRBD2. The CDR3 sequence is 15 residues long. CDR1 LNHDA and CDR2 SQIVND come from the germline V gene (reference sequence). V shed 2 bases, J shed 6 bases, and the junction held 2 bases outside the gene matches. The CDR3 DNA follows: TGTGCCAGTAGTATACTAGCGGGGGGGCTCAATGAGCAGTTCTTC. This translates into CASSILAGGLNEQFF.

This chain links TRBV11-2 with TRBJ2-5, with a tentative D call TRBD2 (7 bases). This CDR3 has 16 residues. V was trimmed by 1 base and J by 2 bases, leaving 14 bases between them. From germline, CDR1 is SGHAT and CDR2 FQNNGV. The CDR3 protein is CASSLGGGGHQETQYF. DNA of the CDR3: TGTGCCAGCAGCTTAGGGGGAGGGGGACATCAAGAGACCCAGTACTTC.

This chain connects TRBV5-1 to TRBJ1-2, with 7 bases aligning to TRBD1. CDR1 and CDR2 from the germline V gene are SGHRS and YFSETQ. The CDR3 covers 14 residues. V lost 3 bases and J lost 4; bases outside the gene matches: 6. The CDR3 coding sequence is TGCGCCAGCAGCTCAACCGGGACAGTCTATGGCTACACCTTC. Protein: CASSSTGTVYGYTF.